One sample yielded the 9 T cell receptor beta chains listed below, sequenced in a study of T-cell reconstitution after alpha-beta-depleted transplantation in children (dated by TCRdb to 2016 to 2017). Explained via the paper, the treatment or condition label denotes: allogeneic hematopoietic cell transplantation with graft depleted of TCRalphabeta T cells and CD19 B cells. Library preparation was by PCR. Sequencing took place on an Illumina HiSeq 2500. TCR libraries were prepared with molecular barcoding, using unique molecular identifiers to normalize TCRbeta repertoire quantification. TCRdb reworked the public reads: Q25 trimming with fastp, MiXCR clone assembly, productive beta chains retained. Each entry merges the rows of one CDR3 protein and shows their most common DNA and genes. For this sample the table gives about 460,000 distinct CDR3 sequences, of which roughly 11% were detected only once. Approximately 14% of the sample comes from the top ten.

This specimen consisted of PBMCs, mostly from graft donor cells, obtained 180 days after TCRalphabeta/CD19-depleted stem cell transplant. Receptors originate from a female patient younger than 10 who had a stem cell transplant for aplastic anemia, so the T cells may come from the graft donor.

Many counts were recorded for this clonotype. The chain joins TRBV29-1 to TRBJ2-1, with a possible D match to TRBD1 (6 bases). Trimming pared 6 bases from V and 3 bases from J, leaving 12 bases between. The CDR3 runs to 13 residues. Germline loops: CDR1 SQVTM, CDR2 ANQGSEA. The CDR3 protein is CSVTGHYYNEQFF. The CDR3 DNA follows: TGCAGCGTGACGGGACATTACTACAATGAGCAGTTCTTC.

This clonotype has more than one count but fewer than ten. The chain combines TRBV28 with TRBJ1-1; maybe TRBD1 (6 bases). Between the trimmed V and J ends, which lost 2 bases and 3 bases, there was a span of 13 bases. This CDR3 has 15 amino acids. Germline V gene data show CDR1 as MDHEN and CDR2 as SYDVKM. CDR3 amino acids: CASSLEVGGDTEAFF. CDR3 nucleotides: TGTGCCAGCAGTTTAGAAGTTGGGGGCGACACTGAAGCTTTCTTT.

This clonotype was observed a handful of times. The chain joins TRBV12-3 or TRBV12-4 to TRBJ2-5, with TRBD1 identical over 10 bases. CDR3 length: 16 amino acids. V dropped 3 bases and J dropped 4; count of bases not matched to a gene: 8. CDR3 loop: CASSFLKTGGAETQYF. CDR3 sequence (DNA): TGTGCCAGCAGTTTCTTAAAGACAGGGGGCGCAGAGACCCAGTACTTC.

This chain joins TRBV29-1 and TRBJ1-1; D not resolved. Germline V gives CDR1 SQVTM, CDR2 ANQGSEA. Trimming took off 6 bases at V and 10 bases at J, with 18 bases between the two ends. This CDR3 has 12 amino acids. Here the CDR3 reads CSVSTLSSGAFF. In nucleotides, the CDR3 is TGCAGCGTCTCTACTCTGAGCAGCGGAGCTTTCTTT.

This clonotype was seen a handful of times. The J gene is TRBJ2-5, the V gene TRBV7-9, with D unclear. Deletions cut 5 bases from V and 1 base from J, with 8 bases between. Germline V gene lookup returns CDR1 SEHNR and CDR2 FQNEAQ (reference sequence). The CDR3 has 13 residues. The CDR3: CASSPNGQETQYF. The CDR3 bases are TGTGCCAGCAGCCCGAACGGCCAAGAGACCCAGTACTTC.

The sample holds a few counts of this clonotype. The chain uses TRBV12-3 or TRBV12-4 and TRBJ2-5; 7 nucleotides line up with TRBD2. V dropped 6 bases and J dropped 2; count of bases not matched to a gene: 6. This CDR3 region has 14 residues. This CDR3 is CASRGGTTQETQYF. The CDR3 DNA follows: TGTGCCAGCAGGGGGGGGACTACTCAAGAGACCCAGTACTTC.

The chain recombines TRBV11-3 with TRBJ2-1; weak D call: TRBD2 (5 bases). This CDR3 has 15 amino acids. CDR1 is SGHNT and CDR2 is YENEEA in the germline V gene. The V gene lost 3 bases and the J gene lost 4 bases, with 13 bases spanning the gap. CDR3 amino acids: CASSFGGGRYNEQFF. The CDR3 DNA sequence: TGTGCCAGCAGCTTTGGAGGAGGACGGTACAATGAGCAGTTCTTC.

This clonotype was counted between two and nine times. This chain joins TRBV5-1 and TRBJ2-1, with 11 positions matching TRBD2. Looked up from germline, CDR1 is SGHRS and CDR2 is YFSETQ. The CDR3 contains 18 residues. V trimming: 4 bases; J trimming: 2 bases; junction bases outside the gene matches: 11. DNA for the CDR3: TGCGCCAGCAGCCCGGGACTAGCGGATAGGGGGGCCTACAATGAGCAGTTCTTC. It specifies CASSPGLADRGAYNEQFF.

CDR3 region: CASSAVRQGAVYGYTF. CDR3 nucleotide sequence: TGTGCCAGCAGTGCGGTTCGACAGGGGGCAGTCTATGGCTACACCTTC. The genes are TRBV2 and TRBJ1-2; 10 bases match TRBD1. Unmatched junction bases numbered 9, after V lost 4 bases and J lost 4 bases. CDR1 is SNHLY, CDR2 FYNNEI, per germline. This CDR3 has 16 amino acids.